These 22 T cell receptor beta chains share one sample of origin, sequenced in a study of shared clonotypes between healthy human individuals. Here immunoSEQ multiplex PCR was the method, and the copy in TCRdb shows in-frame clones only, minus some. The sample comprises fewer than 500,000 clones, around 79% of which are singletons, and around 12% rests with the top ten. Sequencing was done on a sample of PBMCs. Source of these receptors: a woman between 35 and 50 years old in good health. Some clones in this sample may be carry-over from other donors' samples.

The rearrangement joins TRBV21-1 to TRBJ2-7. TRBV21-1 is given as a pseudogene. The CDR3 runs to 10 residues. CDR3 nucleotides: TGTGCCAGCAGCCCCCCCGAGCAGTACTTC. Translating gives CASSPPEQYF.

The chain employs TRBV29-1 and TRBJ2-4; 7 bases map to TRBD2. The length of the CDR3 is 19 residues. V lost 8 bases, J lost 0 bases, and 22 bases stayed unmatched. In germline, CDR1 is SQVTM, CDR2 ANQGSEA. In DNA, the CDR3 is TGCAGCCCCCCCGGCGGGGGACTCGACCCTTCACTAGCCAAAAACATTCAGTACTTC. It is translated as CSPPGGGLDPSLAKNIQYF. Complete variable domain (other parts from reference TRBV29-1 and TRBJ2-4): SAVISQKPSRDICQRGTSLTIQCQVDSQVTMMFWYRQQPGQSLTLIATANQGSEATYESGFVIDKFPISRPNLTFSTLTVSNMSPEDSSIYLCSPPGGGLDPSLAKNIQYFGAGTRLSVL.

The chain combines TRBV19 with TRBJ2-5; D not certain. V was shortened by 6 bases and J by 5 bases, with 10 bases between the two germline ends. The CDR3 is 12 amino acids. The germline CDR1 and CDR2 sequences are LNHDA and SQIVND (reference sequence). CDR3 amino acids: CASSRDRETQYF. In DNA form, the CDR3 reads TGTGCCAGTAGCCGAGACCGGGAGACCCAGTACTTC.

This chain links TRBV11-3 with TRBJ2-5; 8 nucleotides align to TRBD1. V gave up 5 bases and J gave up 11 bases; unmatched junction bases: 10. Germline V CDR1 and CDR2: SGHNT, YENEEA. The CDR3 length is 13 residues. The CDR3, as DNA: TGTGCCAGCAGCCTTGACAGGGGAGGTGAGCAGTACTTC. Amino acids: CASSLDRGGEQYF.

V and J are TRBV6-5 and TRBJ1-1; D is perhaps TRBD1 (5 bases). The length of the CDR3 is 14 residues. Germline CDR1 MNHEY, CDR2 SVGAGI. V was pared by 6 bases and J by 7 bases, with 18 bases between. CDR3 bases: TGTGCCAGCAGGGTGAGGGGATATATGGATGAAGCTTTCTTT. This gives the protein CASRVRGYMDEAFF.

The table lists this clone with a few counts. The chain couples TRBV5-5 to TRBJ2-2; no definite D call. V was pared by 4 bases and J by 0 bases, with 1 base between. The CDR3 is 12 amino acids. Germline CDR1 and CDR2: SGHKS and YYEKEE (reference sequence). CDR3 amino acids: CASSTNTGELFF. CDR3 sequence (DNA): TGTGCCAGCAGCACGAACACCGGGGAGCTGTTTTTT.

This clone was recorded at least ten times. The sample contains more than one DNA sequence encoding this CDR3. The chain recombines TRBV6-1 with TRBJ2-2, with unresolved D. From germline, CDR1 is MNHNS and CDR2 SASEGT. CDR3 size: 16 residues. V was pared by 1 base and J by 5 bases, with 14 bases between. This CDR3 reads CASSEGAALHTGELFF. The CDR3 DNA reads TGTGCCAGCAGTGAAGGTGCAGCTCTACATACCGGGGAGCTGTTTTTT.

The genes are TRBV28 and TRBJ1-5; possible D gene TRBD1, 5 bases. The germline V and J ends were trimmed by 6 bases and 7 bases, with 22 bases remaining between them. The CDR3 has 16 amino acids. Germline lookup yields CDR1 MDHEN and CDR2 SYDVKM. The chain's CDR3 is CASRSPGGNAYQPQHF. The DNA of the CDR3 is TGTGCCAGCAGGTCGCCCGGGGGTAATGCGTACCAGCCCCAGCATTTT.

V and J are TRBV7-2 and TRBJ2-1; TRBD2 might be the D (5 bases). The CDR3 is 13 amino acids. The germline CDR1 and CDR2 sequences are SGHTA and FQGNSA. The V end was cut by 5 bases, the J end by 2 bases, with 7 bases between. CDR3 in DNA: TGTGCCAGCAGCCCCGGGACCTACAATGAGCAGTTCTTC. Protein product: CASSPGTYNEQFF.

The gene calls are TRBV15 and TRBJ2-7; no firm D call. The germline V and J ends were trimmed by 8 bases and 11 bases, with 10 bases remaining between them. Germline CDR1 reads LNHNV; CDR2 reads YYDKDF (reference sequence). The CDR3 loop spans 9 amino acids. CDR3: CATRLWEYF. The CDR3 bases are TGTGCCACCCGCTTGTGGGAGTACTTC. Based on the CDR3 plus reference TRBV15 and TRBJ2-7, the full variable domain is DAMVIQNPRYQVTQFGKPVTLSCSQTLNHNVMYWYQQKSSQAPKLLFHYYDKDFNNEADTPDNFQSRRPNTSFCFLDIRSPGLGDTAMYLCATRLWEYFGPGTRLTVT.

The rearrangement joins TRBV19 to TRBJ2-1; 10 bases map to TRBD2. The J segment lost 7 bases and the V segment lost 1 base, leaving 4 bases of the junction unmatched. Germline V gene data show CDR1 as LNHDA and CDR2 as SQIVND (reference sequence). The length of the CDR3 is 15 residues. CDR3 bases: TGTGCCAGTAGTATAGGGGGACTAGCGCGTAATGAGCAGTTCTTC. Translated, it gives CASSIGGLARNEQFF.

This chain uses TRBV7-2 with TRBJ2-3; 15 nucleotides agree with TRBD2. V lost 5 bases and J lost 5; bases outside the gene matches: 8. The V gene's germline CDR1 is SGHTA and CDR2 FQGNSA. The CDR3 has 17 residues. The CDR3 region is CASSPRTSGRGGDTQYF. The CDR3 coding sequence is TGTGCCAGCAGCCCAAGGACTAGCGGGAGGGGGGGAGATACGCAGTATTTT.

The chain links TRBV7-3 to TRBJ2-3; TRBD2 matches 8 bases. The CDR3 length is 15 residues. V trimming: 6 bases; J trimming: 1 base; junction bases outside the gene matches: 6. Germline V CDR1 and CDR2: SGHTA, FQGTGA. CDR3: CASSPTTSGTDTQYF. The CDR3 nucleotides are TGTGCCAGCAGTCCGACGACTAGCGGCACAGATACGCAGTATTTT.

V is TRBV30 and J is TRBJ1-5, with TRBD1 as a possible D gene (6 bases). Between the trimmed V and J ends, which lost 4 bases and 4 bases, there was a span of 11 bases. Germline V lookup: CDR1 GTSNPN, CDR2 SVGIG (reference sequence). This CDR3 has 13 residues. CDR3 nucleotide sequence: TGTGCCTGGAATACAGGGAGTAATCAGCCCCAGCATTTT. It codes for CAWNTGSNQPQHF.

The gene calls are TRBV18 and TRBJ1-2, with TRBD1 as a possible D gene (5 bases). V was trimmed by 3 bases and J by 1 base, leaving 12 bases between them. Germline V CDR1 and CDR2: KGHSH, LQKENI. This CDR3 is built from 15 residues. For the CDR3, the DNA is TGTGCCAGCTCACCCTCGGGGGGTAATAACTATGGCTACACCTTC. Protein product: CASSPSGGNNYGYTF.

The CDR3 spells CAWNLRGPRGYTF. The CDR3 region has the DNA TGTGCCTGGAACCTTCGGGGACCGAGGGGCTACACCTTC. The chain employs TRBV30 and TRBJ1-2, with D perhaps matching TRBD1 (5 bases). V was trimmed by 4 bases and J by 8 bases, leaving 17 bases between them. The CDR3 sequence is 13 residues long. Germline V gene data show CDR1 as GTSNPN and CDR2 as SVGIG (reference sequence).

This CDR3 reads CASSTTSGTDTQYF. As DNA, the CDR3 is TGTGCCAGCAGCACGACTAGCGGCACAGATACGCAGTATTTT. This chain uses TRBV5-4 with TRBJ2-3; TRBD2 aligns across 8 bases. V was clipped by 4 bases and J by 1 base; unmatched bases: 2. The CDR3 extends over 14 amino acids. Germline values: CDR1 SGHNT, CDR2 YYREEE (reference sequence).

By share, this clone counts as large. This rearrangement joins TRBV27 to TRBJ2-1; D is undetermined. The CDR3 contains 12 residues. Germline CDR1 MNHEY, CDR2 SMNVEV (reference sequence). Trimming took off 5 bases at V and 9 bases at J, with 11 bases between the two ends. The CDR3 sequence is CASSIGLGEQFF. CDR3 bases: TGTGCCAGCAGTATCGGTCTGGGTGAGCAGTTCTTC.

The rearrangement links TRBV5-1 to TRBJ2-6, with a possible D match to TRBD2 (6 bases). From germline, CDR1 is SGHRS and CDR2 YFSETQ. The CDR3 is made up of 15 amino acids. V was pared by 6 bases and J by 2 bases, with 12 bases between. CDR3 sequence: CASTAGGTGANVLTF. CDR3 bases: TGCGCCAGCACTGCCGGAGGGACTGGGGCCAACGTCCTGACTTTC.

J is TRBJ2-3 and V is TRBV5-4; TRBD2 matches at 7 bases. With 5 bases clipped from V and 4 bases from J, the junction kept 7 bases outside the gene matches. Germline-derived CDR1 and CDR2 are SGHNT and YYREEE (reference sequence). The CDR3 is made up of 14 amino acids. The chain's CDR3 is CASSPSGTSDTQYF. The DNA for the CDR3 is TGTGCCAGCAGTCCAAGCGGGACCTCAGATACGCAGTATTTT.

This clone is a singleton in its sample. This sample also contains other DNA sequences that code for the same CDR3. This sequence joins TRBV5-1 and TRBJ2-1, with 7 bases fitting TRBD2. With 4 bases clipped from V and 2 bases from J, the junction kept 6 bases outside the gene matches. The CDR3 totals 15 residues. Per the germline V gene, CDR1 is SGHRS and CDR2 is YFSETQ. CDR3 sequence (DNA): TGCGCCAGCAGCCTTGCTAGCGGAGCCTACAATGAGCAGTTCTTC. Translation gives CASSLASGAYNEQFF.

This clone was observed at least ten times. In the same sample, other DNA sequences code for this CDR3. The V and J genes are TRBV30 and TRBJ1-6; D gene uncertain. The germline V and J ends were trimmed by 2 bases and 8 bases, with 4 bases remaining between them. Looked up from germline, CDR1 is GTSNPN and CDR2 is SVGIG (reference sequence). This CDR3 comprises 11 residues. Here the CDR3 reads CAWSRDSPLHF. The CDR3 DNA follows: TGTGCCTGGAGTAGGGATTCACCCCTCCACTTT.